This T cell receptor beta chain stems from a study of neoadjuvant anti-PD-1 for oral cavity cancer. Whole-study context: Non-progressing patients received a fourth nivolumab dose near day 43, then surgery on days 50-56.

Points on this clone: A read error may account for a junction end that differs from germline.

Time point meaning: after neoadjuvant nivolumab, at surgical resection. Stage II-IVA oral cavity squamous cell carcinoma was new and untreated by systemic or radiation therapy. Cohort: HPV-negative, locally advanced oral cavity squamous cell carcinoma patients. Six replicates per PBMC sample, mostly from around 460 ng of genomic DNA. Profiling relied on immunoSEQ multiplex PCR, and the TCRdb table lists in-frame clones only, not all of them. This sample carries some 14,000 clones, under 80% of them seen once, and the ten largest clones take 2% to 2.5%. The CDR3 is made up of 15 amino acids. The germline gives CDR1 GTSNPN, CDR2 SVGIG (reference sequence).

The V call is TRBV30, the J call TRBJ2-2, with 7 bases that match TRBD1. Sequenced material: PBMCs, taken after nivolumab (anti-PD-1) treatment. This TCR derives from a person aged 35-79 years with oral cavity squamous cell carcinoma. CDR3 coding DNA: TGTGCCTGGAGCGGGACAGTGGGGAACCCCGGGGAGCTGTTTTTT. Its translation is CAWSGTVGNPGELFF.